These 9 T cell receptor beta chains originate from one sample sequenced in a study of blood T cells in healthy people across ages. PCR was performed a second time for about 7 to 11 cycles using a sample-barcoded 5' primer and a J-beta primer mix. MiXCR, applied by TCRdb to the 5' RACE reads, yields one record per CDR3 protein. Of roughly 500,000 distinct CDR3 sequences in the sample, about 26% were seen once. The sequenced material came from blood. The receptors shown here come from an older woman in good health.

This clonotype was seen more than once but under ten times. The chain combines TRBV9 with TRBJ1-6; TRBD1 matches 8 bases. The CDR3 is made up of 14 amino acids. The germline gives CDR1 SGDLS, CDR2 YYNGEE. With V trimmed by 4 bases and J by 7 bases, 4 bases remained unmatched. The CDR3 here is CASSWTGKNSPLHF. The CDR3 DNA reads as TGTGCCAGCAGCTGGACAGGGAAGAATTCACCCCTCCACTTT.

The rearrangement uses TRBV27 and TRBJ1-3; D unclear. V was shortened by 3 bases and J by 4 bases, with 7 bases between the two germline ends. The CDR3 has 13 amino acids. CDR1 is MNHEY, CDR2 SMNVEV, per germline (reference sequence). The CDR3 protein is CASSLSGGNTIYF. CDR3 DNA sequence: TGTGCCAGCAGTTTGTCGGGAGGAAACACCATATATTTT.

In this sample, this clonotype turned up a few times. This chain joins TRBV7-2 and TRBJ2-7; TRBD2 matches at 11 bases. V was pared by 5 bases and J by 6 bases, with 9 bases of the junction left unmatched. This CDR3 region has 15 residues. The germline gives CDR1 SGHTA, CDR2 FQGNSA. The CDR3 loop is CASSLRTSGSGEQYF. In DNA, the CDR3 is TGTGCCAGCAGCCTCCGGACTAGCGGGTCGGGCGAGCAGTACTTC. Complete variable domain (other parts from reference TRBV7-2 and TRBJ2-7): GAGVSQSPSNKVTEKGKDVELRCDPISGHTALYWYRQSLGQGLEFLIYFQGNSAPDKSGLPSDRFSAERTGGSVSTLTIQRTQQEDSAVYLCASSLRTSGSGEQYFGPGTRLTVT.

This clonotype was recorded a few times. The junction does not match germline at one end; this may be a read error. The CDR3 DNA reads TGTGCCAGCAGCCCGGGACCTTCTCAAGAGCAGCACTTC. Translated, it gives CASSPGPSQEQHF. V and J are TRBV7-7 and TRBJ2-7; D tentatively fits TRBD1 or TRBD2 (5 bases each). CDR3 length: 13 amino acids. The germline CDR1 and CDR2 sequences are SSHAT and FNYEAQ (reference sequence).

The sample holds a few counts of this clonotype. The J gene is TRBJ2-3, the V gene TRBV5-1; D gene unclear. The germline V gene encodes CDR1 SGHRS and CDR2 YFSETQ. Trimming stripped 2 bases from V and 2 bases from J, with 12 bases between. This CDR3 is 15 amino acids long. CDR3 region: CASSFLPPPTDTQYF. The CDR3 region has the DNA TGCGCCAGCAGCTTTCTCCCACCTCCCACAGATACGCAGTATTTT.

This sequence joins TRBV7-2 and TRBJ1-2, with TRBD1 matching 8 bases. Germline lookup yields CDR1 SGHTA and CDR2 FQGNSA. The CDR3 is made up of 18 amino acids. Losses at the gene ends were 5 bases for V and 1 base for J; bases not matched to a gene: 15. The CDR3: CASSRRTGRTTDNYGYTF. CDR3 in DNA: TGTGCCAGCAGCCGACGGACAGGGAGAACAACTGATAACTATGGCTACACCTTC.

This clonotype was counted between two and nine times. A much larger clone sits a single nucleotide away, making a read error possible. This rearrangement joins TRBV6-2 or TRBV6-3 to TRBJ2-5, with TRBD2 identical over 8 bases. Losses at the gene ends were 7 bases for V and 0 bases for J; bases not matched to a gene: 7. The CDR3 is made up of 15 amino acids. CDR1 and CDR2 (germline): MNHEY, SVGEGT. This CDR3 is CASKKRGLYQETQYF. DNA for the CDR3: TGTGCCAGCAAGAAGCGGGGGTTGTACCAAGAGACCCAGTACTTC.

This rearrangement joins TRBV7-7 to TRBJ2-5; a possible D gene is TRBD2 (5 bases). This CDR3 has 13 amino acids. Germline V gene lookup returns CDR1 SSHAT and CDR2 FNYEAQ (reference sequence). V shed 5 bases and J shed 5 bases, with 12 bases lying between them. This chain's CDR3 is CASSQIPGETQYF. The DNA for the CDR3 is TGTGCCAGCAGCCAAATCCCGGGGGAGACCCAGTACTTC.

V gene TRBV28 combines with J gene TRBJ1-5; D gene unclear. With 5 bases removed from V and 0 bases from J, the gap between germline ends came to 17 bases. This CDR3 spans 17 amino acids. Germline V gene sequence: CDR1 MDHEN, CDR2 SYDVKM. The CDR3 loop reads CASSRGSLGLSNQPQHF. The CDR3 DNA follows: TGTGCCAGCAGTCGTGGGTCGTTGGGCCTTAGCAATCAGCCCCAGCATTTT.